Sequencing of this T cell receptor (beta chain) was carried out in a study of T cell responses to AZD1222 COVID-19 vaccine. For the study at large: Investigators merged groups given second doses at roughly 4 or roughly 12 weeks. General observations from the study: It was only after the peak T cell response that any repertoires were sampled. Most donors were white British, females outnumbered males, and clonal diversity was possibly underestimated. Two AZD1222 doses significantly raised spike-specific TCR breadth and depth over controls.

This clone was observed at least ten times. What it recognizes is unknown. Looked up from germline, CDR1 is SGDLS and CDR2 is YYNGEE. V was pared by 3 bases and J by 7 bases, with 5 bases of the junction left unmatched. The CDR3 totals 15 residues. Only in-frame clones appear in the TCRdb table, and some are missing; sequencing was by immunoSEQ multiplex PCR. The data contain about 190,000 clones, around 90% of them singletons. The sequence was obtained from an adult in good health. The sequencing here drew on peripheral blood, taken on day 0 of AZD1222 vaccination. The rearrangement joins TRBV9 to TRBJ1-6; 9 nucleotides agree with TRBD1. DNA of the CDR3: TGTGCCAGCAGCGCGGGACAGGGAAGCAATTCACCCCTCCACTTT. This sequence encodes CASSAGQGSNSPLHF.